The 29 T cell receptor beta chains listed next were all sequenced from one sample in a study of shared clonotypes between healthy human individuals. Sequencing was performed with immunoSEQ multiplex PCR; in TCRdb, only in-frame clones are kept and a portion is missing. The sample records a few million clones, 85% to 95% being singletons. Sequenced sample: naive CD4+ T cells sorted from blood. As for subset: CD45RA+ positively selected. The receptors here all came from a man aged 18 to 30 in good health.

The chain is built from TRBV29-1 and TRBJ1-5; 9 nucleotides agree with TRBD1. Germline V gives CDR1 SQVTM, CDR2 ANQGSEA. The trim removed 6 bases at V and 4 bases at J, leaving 10 bases unmatched. The CDR3 has 15 amino acids. The CDR3 sequence: CSVAIGTGSNQPQHF. CDR3 DNA: TGCAGCGTAGCGATCGGGACAGGGAGTAATCAGCCCCAGCATTTT.

This rearrangement joins TRBV5-1 to TRBJ1-2, with D possibly matching TRBD1 (6 bases). The V end lost 1 base, the J end lost 5 bases, and 24 bases lay between the germline ends. CDR1 and CDR2 (germline): SGHRS, YFSETQ. This CDR3 has 18 amino acids. CDR3 DNA: TGCGCCAGCAGCTTGCGAGGGGGATCAGTTGTTTCGGGTTATGGCTACACCTTC. It translates to CASSLRGGSVVSGYGYTF.

About this clone: Other nucleotide sequences in the sample specify the same CDR3. The V call is TRBV10-3, the J call TRBJ1-4; D gene uncertain. Germline assignment: CDR1 ENHRY and CDR2 SYGVKD. Trimming took off 3 bases at V and 8 bases at J, with 4 bases between the two ends. There are 11 residues in the CDR3. The CDR3 nucleotides are TGTGCCATCAGTGAAGGGGAAAAACTGTTTTTT. It specifies CAISEGEKLFF.

The gene calls are TRBV5-1 and TRBJ2-1; the D call may be TRBD1 or TRBD2 (5 bases each). V was pared by 0 bases and J by 7 bases, with 14 bases between. Germline loops: CDR1 SGHRS, CDR2 YFSETQ. CDR3 length: 15 amino acids. This CDR3 is CASSLERGKGNEQFF. CDR3 nucleotide sequence: TGCGCCAGCAGCTTGGAGAGGGGTAAGGGGAATGAGCAGTTCTTC. Filled out from reference TRBV5-1 and TRBJ2-1, the complete variable domain reads KAGVTQTPRYLIKTRGQQVTLSCSPISGHRSVSWYQQTPGQGLQFLFEYFSETQRNKGNFPGRFSGRQFSNSRSEMNVSTLELGDSALYLCASSLERGKGNEQFFGPGTRLTVL.

The chain uses TRBV7-2 and TRBJ2-7; TRBD1 matches at 8 bases. This CDR3 is 14 amino acids long. Germline trimming cut 6 bases from V and 3 bases from J; bases unmatched to any gene: 7. Germline-derived CDR1 and CDR2 are SGHTA and FQGNSA. The CDR3 region has the DNA TGTGCCAGCAGGCCGGGACAGGCGAACTACGAGCAGTACTTC. The encoded protein is CASRPGQANYEQYF.

The rearrangement links TRBV19 to TRBJ1-5, with 9 bases aligning to TRBD1. Germline CDR1 LNHDA, CDR2 SQIVND (reference sequence). The CDR3 has 21 amino acids. J gave up 2 bases and V 1 base, and 18 bases lay outside the gene matches. The CDR3 coding sequence is TGTGCCAGTAGTATAGGTCAGTGGGACAGGGAGGGAGAAAGAGGCAATCAGCCCCAGCATTTT. This translates into CASSIGQWDREGERGNQPQHF.

This chain joins TRBV2 and TRBJ1-6; possible D gene TRBD1, 6 bases. Trimming stripped 3 bases from V and 5 bases from J, with 14 bases between. Germline CDR1 and CDR2: SNHLY and FYNNEI. The CDR3 extends over 16 amino acids. The DNA for the CDR3 is TGTGCCAGCAGTGACTTGGGACACCAAAATAATTCACCCCTCCACTTT. Its translation is CASSDLGHQNNSPLHF. The full variable domain, in which reference TRBV2 and TRBJ1-6 provide the parts outside the CDR3, is EPEVTQTPSHQVTQMGQEVILRCVPISNHLYFYWYRQILGQKVEFLVSFYNNEISEKSEIFDDQFSVERPDGSNFTLKIRSTKLEDSAMYFCASSDLGHQNNSPLHFGNGTRLTVT.

J is TRBJ1-2 and V is TRBV4-1; D might be TRBD1 (5 bases). Germline V gene sequence: CDR1 MGHRA, CDR2 YSYEKL. This CDR3 spans 15 amino acids. V lost 0 bases and J lost 8, with 16 bases in between. CDR3 in amino acids: CASSQDGAGFDGYTF. CDR3 in DNA: TGCGCCAGCAGCCAAGATGGGGCAGGGTTCGACGGCTACACCTTC.

The rearrangement links TRBV11-2 to TRBJ2-7; D gene uncertain. The CDR3 sequence is 12 residues long. Trimming pared 2 bases from V and 4 bases from J, leaving 6 bases between. The germline V gene has CDR1 SGHAT and CDR2 FQNNGV. The CDR3 DNA reads TGTGCCAGCAGCTTACATCAATACGAGCAGTACTTC. This gives the protein CASSLHQYEQYF.

J is TRBJ2-5 and V is TRBV18; D is uncertain. Germline assignment: CDR1 KGHSH and CDR2 LQKENI. The CDR3 contains 14 residues. V shed 3 bases and J shed 4 bases, with 12 bases lying between them. CDR3 sequence (DNA): TGTGCCAGCTCACCCCGAGGCAGTCGAGAGACCCAGTACTTC. It specifies CASSPRGSRETQYF.

V gene TRBV30 combines with J gene TRBJ2-3; 10 nucleotides align to TRBD2. J was trimmed by 1 base and V by 0 bases; bases with no gene match: 4. Germline assignment: CDR1 GTSNPN and CDR2 SVGIG (reference sequence). This CDR3 has 16 residues. The DNA for the CDR3 is TGTGCCTGGAGTGTAGAGGGGACTAGCGGCACAGATACGCAGTATTTT. Translation: CAWSVEGTSGTDTQYF.

The CDR3 sequence is CASSLWTVARDTQYF. The CDR3, as DNA: TGTGCCAGCAGCTTATGGACGGTGGCGAGAGATACGCAGTATTTT. V usage is TRBV11-2 and J usage is TRBJ2-3; D ambiguous. With 2 bases removed from V and 5 bases from J, the gap between germline ends came to 14 bases. Germline V gene lookup returns CDR1 SGHAT and CDR2 FQNNGV. CDR3 length: 15 residues.

This clone has just a few counts. The chain carries TRBV2 and TRBJ1-1, with D unclear. The CDR3 has 8 residues. Germline V gives CDR1 SNHLY, CDR2 FYNNEI. The germline V and J ends were trimmed by 7 bases and 11 bases, with 5 bases remaining between them. Here the CDR3 reads CASTPAFF. The CDR3 nucleotides are TGTGCCAGCACCCCGGCTTTCTTT. The variable domain in full, completed from reference TRBV2 and TRBJ1-1, reads EPEVTQTPSHQVTQMGQEVILRCVPISNHLYFYWYRQILGQKVEFLVSFYNNEISEKSEIFDDQFSVERPDGSNFTLKIRSTKLEDSAMYFCASTPAFFGQGTRLTVV.

This chain connects TRBV30 to TRBJ1-6, with D unclear. V lost 4 bases to trimming and J lost 9 bases, with 7 bases between them. This CDR3 spans 11 amino acids. The germline V gene has CDR1 GTSNPN and CDR2 SVGIG (reference sequence). The CDR3 here is CAWNNVSPLHF. DNA for the CDR3: TGTGCCTGGAATAACGTTTCACCCCTCCACTTT.

The DNA of the CDR3 is TGCGCCAGCAGCCCAGGGACTAGCGGGAACTCAGAGACCCAGTACTTC. It translates to CASSPGTSGNSETQYF. The V and J genes are TRBV5-1 and TRBJ2-5, with 13 bases matching TRBD2. The V segment lost 4 bases and the J segment 4 bases; nucleotides outside the gene matches: 7. The length of the CDR3 is 16 residues. Looked up from germline, CDR1 is SGHRS and CDR2 is YFSETQ. Full variable domain (remainder filled in from reference TRBV5-1 and TRBJ2-5): KAGVTQTPRYLIKTRGQQVTLSCSPISGHRSVSWYQQTPGQGLQFLFEYFSETQRNKGNFPGRFSGRQFSNSRSEMNVSTLELGDSALYLCASSPGTSGNSETQYFGPGTRLLVL.

The chain has TRBV4-3 and TRBJ2-7; unclear D gene. The CDR3 spans 15 residues. Germline V lookup: CDR1 LGHNA, CDR2 YSLEER. V was trimmed by 0 bases and J by 2 bases, leaving 11 bases between them. CDR3 protein: CASSQEAGMPYEQYF. CDR3 nucleotides: TGCGCCAGCAGCCAAGAAGCTGGGATGCCCTACGAGCAGTACTTC.

The chain has TRBV2 and TRBJ2-5, with TRBD2 matching 7 bases. The germline V gene encodes CDR1 SNHLY and CDR2 FYNNEI. J gave up 7 bases and V 1 base, and 6 bases lay outside the gene matches. The CDR3 is 14 residues long. This CDR3 reads CASSEGAGVGTQYF. CDR3 sequence (DNA): TGTGCCAGCAGTGAAGGTGCGGGGGTAGGGACCCAGTACTTC.

The chain carries TRBV10-3 and TRBJ1-5; 7 bases line up with TRBD1. Per germline, CDR1 ENHRY and CDR2 SYGVKD. V dropped 11 bases and J dropped 12; count of bases not matched to a gene: 4. CDR3 length equals 9 residues. The DNA of the CDR3 is TGTGCCTACGACAGGGACCAGCATTTT. This sequence encodes CAYDRDQHF.

The V gene is TRBV9, the J gene TRBJ1-2; 7 nucleotides match TRBD1. CDR3 length: 17 amino acids. Unmatched junction bases numbered 18, after V lost 3 bases and J lost 7 bases. Germline values: CDR1 SGDLS, CDR2 YYNGEE. DNA of the CDR3: TGTGCCAGCAGCGCCCGCAGCGATCCTGGACAGGCAGGTGGCTACACCTTC. It yields the protein CASSARSDPGQAGGYTF.

V gene TRBV28 combines with J gene TRBJ2-4, with a possible D match to TRBD1 (6 bases). V dropped 4 bases and J dropped 7 bases, with 17 bases sitting between them. The germline gives CDR1 MDHEN, CDR2 SYDVKM. CDR3 length: 15 residues. The CDR3 DNA reads as TGTGCCAGCAGTTCCCCGGACAGAGGGCAGAACATTCAGTACTTC. Its translation is CASSSPDRGQNIQYF.

The chain combines TRBV7-9 with TRBJ2-3; D not certain. The CDR3 is 14 residues long. CDR1 and CDR2 from the germline V gene are SEHNR and FQNEAQ (reference sequence). Deletions cut 4 bases from V and 0 bases from J, with 8 bases between. This CDR3 is CASSSKASTDTQYF. The CDR3 coding sequence is TGTGCCAGCAGCTCCAAGGCCAGCACAGATACGCAGTATTTT.

The V call is TRBV10-3, the J call TRBJ2-2; no firm D call. Germline V gene sequence: CDR1 ENHRY, CDR2 SYGVKD. V was pared by 7 bases and J by 7 bases, with 10 bases between. The CDR3 contains 12 residues. The CDR3 sequence is CAIMQESGELFF. The CDR3 bases are TGTGCCATCATGCAGGAAAGCGGGGAGCTGTTTTTT.

CDR3 nucleotides: TGTGCCATCAGTGAACTAGCGGGGGTGGGTAATACGCAGTATTTT. Its protein is CAISELAGVGNTQYF. This chain uses TRBV10-3 with TRBJ2-3, with 11 bases matching TRBD2. This CDR3 region has 15 residues. The ends lost 3 bases at V and 7 bases at J; junction bases unmatched: 6. CDR1 is ENHRY and CDR2 is SYGVKD in the germline V gene.

V usage is TRBV5-6 and J usage is TRBJ1-5; maybe TRBD1 (5 bases). The ends were cut back, 2 bases at V and 7 bases at J, with 16 bases in the middle. CDR3 size: 15 residues. Germline CDR1 and CDR2: SGHDT and YYEEEE. CDR3 sequence: CASSLRGMGVQPQHF. The CDR3 bases are TGTGCCAGCAGCTTACGAGGCATGGGGGTCCAGCCCCAGCATTTT.

The chain uses TRBV2 and TRBJ1-6; D gene ambiguous. Trimming took off 0 bases at V and 13 bases at J, with 7 bases between the two ends. Germline V gives CDR1 SNHLY, CDR2 FYNNEI. The CDR3 covers 12 residues. CDR3 protein: CASSEARVPLHF. CDR3 DNA sequence: TGTGCCAGCAGTGAAGCGAGGGTCCCCCTCCACTTT.

The rearrangement uses TRBV5-1 and TRBJ2-1, with TRBD1 as a possible D gene (6 bases). This CDR3 is 16 amino acids long. Per the germline V gene, CDR1 is SGHRS and CDR2 is YFSETQ. V gave up 2 bases and J gave up 6 bases, with 18 bases separating them. Here the CDR3 reads CASSLVQGIVPNEQFF. CDR3 in DNA: TGCGCCAGCAGCTTAGTACAGGGTATAGTCCCCAATGAGCAGTTCTTC.

As regards this clone: Other DNA variants within this sample encode the same CDR3. The chain recombines TRBV7-2 with TRBJ1-4; D is unclear. The germline gives CDR1 SGHTA, CDR2 FQGNSA. Trimming cost V 1 base and J 5 bases, with 5 bases left between them. The CDR3 totals 13 residues. The CDR3 DNA sequence: TGTGCCAGCAGCTTAGGTTTGAATGAAAAACTGTTTTTT. Protein: CASSLGLNEKLFF.

The chain carries TRBV18 and TRBJ1-1; maybe TRBD1 (5 bases). V dropped 4 bases and J dropped 11 bases, with 23 bases sitting between them. CDR1 is KGHSH, CDR2 LQKENI, per germline. The CDR3 consists of 15 residues. The CDR3 nucleotides are TGTGCCAGCTCACTTAACAGAGATAGTAGGGGTGCGGCTTTCTTT. Translated, it gives CASSLNRDSRGAAFF.

The rearrangement links TRBV7-7 to TRBJ2-5; D is possibly TRBD2 (6 bases). The length of the CDR3 is 13 residues. CDR1 SSHAT and CDR2 FNYEAQ come from the germline V gene (reference sequence). This chain's CDR3 is CASALGGVETQYF. The DNA for the CDR3 is TGTGCTAGCGCCCTGGGGGGTGTGGAGACCCAGTACTTC.